This TCR beta chain was observed in a study of T cells in narcolepsy. Study at large: Donors had narcolepsy type 1 or type 2, or were healthy controls.

The trim removed 5 bases at V and 7 bases at J, leaving 7 bases unmatched. Germline V gene data show CDR1 as MNHNS and CDR2 as SASEGT. The CDR3 spans 15 residues. TCRdb's copy holds only in-frame clones and misses some; the assay was immunoSEQ multiplex PCR. The sample has tens of thousands of clones; approximately 78% are singletons. This clone was detected only once. Its antigen is still unknown. General observations from the study: Comparing one patient's CSF and blood CD4+ clonotypes highlighted HCRT- and TRIB2-specific autoreactive clonotypes. Reportedly, autoreactive clonotypes were serially detected in patients' blood but not controls'. Autoreactive clone sequences were missing from some blood memory CD4+ repertoires.

This TCR was sampled from a human donor with narcolepsy. This chain connects TRBV6-1 to TRBJ1-6; 8 nucleotides align to TRBD1. The sample consisted of CD45RA- memory CD4+ T cells from PBMCs. This CDR3 reads CASSLQGADNSPLHF. For the CDR3, the DNA is TGTGCCAGCAGTCTGCAGGGGGCGGACAATTCACCCCTCCACTTT.